This T cell receptor (beta chain) was obtained from a study of T cell responses to AZD1222 COVID-19 vaccine. Study background: Analysis merged second doses at about 4 or about 12 weeks.

For this clone: Its matching antigen is unknown.

Germline-derived CDR1 and CDR2 are ENHRY and SYGVKD. The CDR3 has 13 amino acids. V lost 6 bases, J lost 3 bases, and 12 bases lay in between. Findings of the study overall: Most donors were white British and more were female, and clonal diversity was possibly underestimated. Rises in breadth and depth of Spike-specific TCRs came after two AZD1222 doses.

Sequencing used immunoSEQ multiplex PCR; TCRdb keeps in-frame clones, though not all of them. The sample contains tens of thousands of clones, around 86% of which appear only once. The chain employs TRBV10-3 and TRBJ2-7; no reliable D call. The source of this sequence is an adult in good health. This specimen consisted of peripheral blood, obtained on day 0 of AZD1222 vaccination. CDR3 amino acids: CAIRGRLSYEQYF. In nucleotides, the CDR3 is TGTGCCATCAGAGGGCGGTTAAGCTACGAGCAGTACTTC.